The subject of this entry is one TCR beta chain. The sample originates from a study of blood T cell repertoires in COVID-19. Sequencing was performed with immunoSEQ multiplex PCR; in TCRdb, only in-frame clones are kept and a portion is missing. The repertoire has roughly 140,000 clones, approximately 85% of them found once; the top ten carry 2.5% to 3%. V gave up 5 bases and J gave up 8 bases; unmatched junction bases: 17. This CDR3 comprises 16 residues. Germline assignment: CDR1 SGHVS and CDR2 FQNEAQ. Material: peripheral blood. The origin of this receptor is a man over 45 with acute or convalescent COVID-19. This chain links TRBV7-8 with TRBJ1-2; 7 nucleotides match TRBD1. CDR3 sequence: CASSPGTERRRRGYTF. The CDR3 DNA is TGTGCCAGCAGCCCGGGGACAGAGAGGAGGCGGAGGGGCTACACCTTC.